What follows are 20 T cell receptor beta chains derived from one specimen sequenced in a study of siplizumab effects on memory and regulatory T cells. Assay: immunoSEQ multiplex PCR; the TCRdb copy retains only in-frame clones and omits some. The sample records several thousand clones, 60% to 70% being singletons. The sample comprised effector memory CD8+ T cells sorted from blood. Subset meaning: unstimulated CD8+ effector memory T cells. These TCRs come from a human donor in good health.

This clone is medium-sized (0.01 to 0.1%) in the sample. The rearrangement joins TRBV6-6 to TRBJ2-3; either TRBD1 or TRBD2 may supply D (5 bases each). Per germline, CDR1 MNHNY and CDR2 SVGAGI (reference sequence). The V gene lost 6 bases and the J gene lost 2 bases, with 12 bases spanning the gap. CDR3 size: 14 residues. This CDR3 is CASSYGGTTDTQYF. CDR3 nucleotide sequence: TGTGCCAGCAGCTACGGTGGGACCACAGATACGCAGTATTTT.

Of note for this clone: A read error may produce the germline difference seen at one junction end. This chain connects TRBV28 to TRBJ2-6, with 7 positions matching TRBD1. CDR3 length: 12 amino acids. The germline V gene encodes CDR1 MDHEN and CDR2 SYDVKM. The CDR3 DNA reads TGTGCCAGCAGTAGGGGGAGTGGGACAGCGGCTTTC. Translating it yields CASSRGSGTAAF.

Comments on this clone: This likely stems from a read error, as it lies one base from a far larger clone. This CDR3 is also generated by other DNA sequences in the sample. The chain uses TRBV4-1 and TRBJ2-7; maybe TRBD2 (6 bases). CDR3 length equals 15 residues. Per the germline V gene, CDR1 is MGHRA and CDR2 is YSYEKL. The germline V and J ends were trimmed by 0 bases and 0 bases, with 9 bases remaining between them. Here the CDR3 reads CASSQDHGSSYEQYF. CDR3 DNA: TGCGCCAGCAGCCAAGATCACGGGAGCTCCTACGAGCAGTACTTC.

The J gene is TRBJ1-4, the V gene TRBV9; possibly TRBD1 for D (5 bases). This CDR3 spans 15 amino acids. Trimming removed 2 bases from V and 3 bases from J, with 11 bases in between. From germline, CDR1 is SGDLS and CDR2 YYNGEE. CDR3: CASSVQGSANEKLFF. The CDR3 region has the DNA TGTGCCAGCAGCGTGCAGGGTTCTGCTAATGAAAAACTGTTTTTT.

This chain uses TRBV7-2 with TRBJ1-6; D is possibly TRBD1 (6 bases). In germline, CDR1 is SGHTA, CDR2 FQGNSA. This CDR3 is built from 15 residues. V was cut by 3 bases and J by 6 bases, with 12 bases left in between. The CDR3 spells CASSLTTGPNSPLHF. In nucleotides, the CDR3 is TGTGCCAGCAGCTTGACGACAGGCCCTAATTCACCCCTCCACTTT.

Here the CDR3 DNA reads TGCGCCAGCAGCTTGGAGCTAGCGGGGGGCCCCTACGAGCAGTACTTC. As protein: CASSLELAGGPYEQYF. The rearrangement links TRBV5-1 to TRBJ2-7; 11 bases align to TRBD2. Trimming at V came to 0 bases and at J to 2 bases, leaving 4 bases not matched to a gene. Germline V gene lookup returns CDR1 SGHRS and CDR2 YFSETQ. This CDR3 has 16 amino acids.

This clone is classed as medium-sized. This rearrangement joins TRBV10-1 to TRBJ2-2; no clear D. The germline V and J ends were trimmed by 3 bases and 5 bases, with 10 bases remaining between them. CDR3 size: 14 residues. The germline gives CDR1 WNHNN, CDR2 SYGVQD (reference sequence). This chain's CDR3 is CASSEVPETGELFF. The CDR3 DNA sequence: TGCGCCAGCAGTGAAGTACCCGAAACCGGGGAGCTGTTTTTT.

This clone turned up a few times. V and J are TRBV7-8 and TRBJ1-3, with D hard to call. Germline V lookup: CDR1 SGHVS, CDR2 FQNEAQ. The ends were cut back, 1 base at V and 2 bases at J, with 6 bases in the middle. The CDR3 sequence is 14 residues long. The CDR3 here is CASSLVVAGNTIYF. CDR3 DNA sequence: TGTGCCAGCAGCTTAGTTGTGGCTGGAAACACCATATATTTT.

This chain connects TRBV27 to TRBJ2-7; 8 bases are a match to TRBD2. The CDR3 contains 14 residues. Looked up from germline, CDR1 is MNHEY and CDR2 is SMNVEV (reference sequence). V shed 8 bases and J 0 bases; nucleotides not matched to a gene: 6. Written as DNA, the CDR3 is TGTGCCAGCGGAGAGGGGACTAGCTCCTACGAGCAGTACTTC. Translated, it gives CASGEGTSSYEQYF.

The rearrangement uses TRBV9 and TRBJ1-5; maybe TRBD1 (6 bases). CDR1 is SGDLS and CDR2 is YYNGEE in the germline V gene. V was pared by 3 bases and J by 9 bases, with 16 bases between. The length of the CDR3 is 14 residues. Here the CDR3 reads CASSESDRPGPQHF. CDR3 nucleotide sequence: TGTGCCAGCAGCGAGTCTGACAGGCCTGGGCCCCAGCATTTT.

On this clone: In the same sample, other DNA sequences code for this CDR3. The CDR3 region is CASSLGGGPQETQYF. The CDR3 bases are TGTGCCAGCAGCTTAGGCGGGGGGCCTCAAGAGACCCAGTACTTC. The chain links TRBV7-2 to TRBJ2-5; 8 bases fit TRBD2. V lost 1 base and J lost 2; bases outside the gene matches: 3. The CDR3 covers 15 residues. Per germline, CDR1 SGHTA and CDR2 FQGNSA.

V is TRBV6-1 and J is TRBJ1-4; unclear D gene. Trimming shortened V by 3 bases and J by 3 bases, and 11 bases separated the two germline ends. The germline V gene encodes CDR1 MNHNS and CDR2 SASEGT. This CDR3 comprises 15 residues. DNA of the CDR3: TGTGCCAGCAGTGACTACAGACCTTCTAATGAAAAACTGTTTTTT. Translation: CASSDYRPSNEKLFF.

This CDR3 reads CAWSVLLGEEGYTF. CDR3 sequence (DNA): TGTGCCTGGAGTGTATTACTAGGGGAAGAAGGCTACACCTTC. The chain carries TRBV30 and TRBJ1-2, with D perhaps TRBD1 (5 bases). The V and J ends lost 0 bases and 8 bases respectively, with 16 bases between them. Germline V CDR1 and CDR2: GTSNPN, SVGIG (reference sequence). CDR3 length equals 14 residues.

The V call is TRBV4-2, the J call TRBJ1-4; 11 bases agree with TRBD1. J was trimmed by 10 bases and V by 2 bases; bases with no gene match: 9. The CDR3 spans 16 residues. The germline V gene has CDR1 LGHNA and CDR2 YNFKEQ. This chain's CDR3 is CASSQSLGQGDAKLFF. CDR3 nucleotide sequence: TGTGCCAGCAGCCAATCTTTGGGACAGGGGGATGCAAAACTGTTTTTT.

The CDR3 loop reads CASSLGLKELFTDTQYF. For the CDR3, the DNA is TGTGCCAGCAGCTTAGGCCTGAAAGAGCTTTTCACAGATACGCAGTATTTT. The V and J genes are TRBV13 and TRBJ2-3, with unresolved D. Germline values: CDR1 PRHDT, CDR2 FYEKMQ (reference sequence). Trimming pared 0 bases from V and 2 bases from J, leaving 15 bases between. This CDR3 has 17 amino acids. Using reference TRBV13 and TRBJ2-3 for the parts outside the CDR3, the full variable domain is AAGVIQSPRHLIKEKRETATLKCYPIPRHDTVYWYQQGPGQDPQFLISFYEKMQSDKGSIPDRFSAQQFSDYHSELNMSSLELGDSALYFCASSLGLKELFTDTQYFGPGTRLTVL.

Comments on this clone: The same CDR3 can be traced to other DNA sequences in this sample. The CDR3, as DNA: TGTGCCAGCAGCTTTCTCACGGGGGATCAGCCCCAGCATTTT. Residues: CASSFLTGDQPQHF. V and J are TRBV7-9 and TRBJ1-5; D is perhaps TRBD1 (5 bases). V shed 3 bases and J shed 5 bases, with 11 bases lying between them. Germline V CDR1 and CDR2: SEHNR, FQNEAQ (reference sequence). CDR3 size: 14 residues. The whole variable domain, filled in from reference TRBV7-9 and TRBJ1-5, reads DTGVSQNPRHKITKRGQNVTFRCDPISEHNRLYWYRQTLGQGPEFLTYFQNEAQLEKSRLLSDRFSAERPKGSFSTLEIQRTEQGDSAMYLCASSFLTGDQPQHFGDGTRLSIL.

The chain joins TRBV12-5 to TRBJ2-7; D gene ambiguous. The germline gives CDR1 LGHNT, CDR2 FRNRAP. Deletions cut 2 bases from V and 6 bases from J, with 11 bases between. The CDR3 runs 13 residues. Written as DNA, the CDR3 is TGTGCTAGTGGTTTGTCAGAGGAACCCGAGCAGTACTTC. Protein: CASGLSEEPEQYF.

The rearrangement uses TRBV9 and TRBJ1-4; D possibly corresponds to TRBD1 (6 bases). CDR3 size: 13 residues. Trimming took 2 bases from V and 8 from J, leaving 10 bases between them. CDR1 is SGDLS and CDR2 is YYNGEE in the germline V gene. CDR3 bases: TGTGCCAGCAGCGTTGGGGGGCCCGAAAAACTGTTTTTT. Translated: CASSVGGPEKLFF.

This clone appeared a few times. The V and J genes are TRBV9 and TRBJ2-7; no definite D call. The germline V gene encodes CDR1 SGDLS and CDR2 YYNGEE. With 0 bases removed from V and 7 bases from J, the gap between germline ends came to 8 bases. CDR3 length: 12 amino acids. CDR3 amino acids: CASSVEVGEQYF. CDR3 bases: TGTGCCAGCAGCGTAGAGGTGGGAGAGCAGTACTTC.

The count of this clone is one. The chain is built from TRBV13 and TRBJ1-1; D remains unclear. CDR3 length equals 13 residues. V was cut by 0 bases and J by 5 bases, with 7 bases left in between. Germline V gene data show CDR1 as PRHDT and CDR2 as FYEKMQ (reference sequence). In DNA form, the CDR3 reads TGTGCCAGCAGCTTAGGCCCAGAAACTGAAGCTTTCTTT. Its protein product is CASSLGPETEAFF.